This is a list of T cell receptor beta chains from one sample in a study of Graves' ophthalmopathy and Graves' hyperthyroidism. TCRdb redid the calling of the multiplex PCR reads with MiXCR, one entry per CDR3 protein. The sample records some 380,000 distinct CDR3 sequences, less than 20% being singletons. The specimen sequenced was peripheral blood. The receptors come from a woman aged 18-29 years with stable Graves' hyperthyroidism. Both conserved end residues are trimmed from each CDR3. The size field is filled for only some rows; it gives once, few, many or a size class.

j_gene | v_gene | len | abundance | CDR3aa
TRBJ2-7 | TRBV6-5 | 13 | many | ASSSDRAKLYEQY
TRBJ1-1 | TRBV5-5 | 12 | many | ASSLTIGAPEAF
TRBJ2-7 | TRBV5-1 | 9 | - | ASSTGPEQY
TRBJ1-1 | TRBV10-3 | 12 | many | AIYPGQDGTEAF
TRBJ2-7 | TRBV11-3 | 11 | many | ASSLTMAHEQY
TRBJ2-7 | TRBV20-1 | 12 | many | SANTGFGNYEQY
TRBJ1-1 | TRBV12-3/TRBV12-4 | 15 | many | ASSRHLGGYANTEAF
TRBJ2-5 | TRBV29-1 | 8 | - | SVEGETQY
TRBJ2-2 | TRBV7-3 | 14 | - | ASSLGLAGGTGELF
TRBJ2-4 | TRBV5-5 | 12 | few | ASSSGHSKDIQY
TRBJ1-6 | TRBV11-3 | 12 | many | ASSLDGYGAPLH
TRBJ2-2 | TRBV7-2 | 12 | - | ASSLGAGPGELF
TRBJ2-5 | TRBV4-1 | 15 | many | ASSQEDYGRHRETQY
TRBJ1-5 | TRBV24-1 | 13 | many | ATSDTRNSNQPQH
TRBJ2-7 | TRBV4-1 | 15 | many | ASSQDPSAQGFYEQY
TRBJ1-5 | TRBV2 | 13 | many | ASSAKGFSNQPQH
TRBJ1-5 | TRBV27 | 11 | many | ASRLNRVQPQH
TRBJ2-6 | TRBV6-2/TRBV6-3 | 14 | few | ASTHGGSSGAIVLT
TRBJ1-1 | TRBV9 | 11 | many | ASTPNFDTEAF
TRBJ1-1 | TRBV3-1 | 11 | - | ASSQDGTPEAF
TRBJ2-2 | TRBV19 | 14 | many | ASSITGNWNTGELF
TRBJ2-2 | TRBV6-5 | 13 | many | ASSLGGTTAGELF
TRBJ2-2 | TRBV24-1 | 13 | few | ATRGTETNTGELF
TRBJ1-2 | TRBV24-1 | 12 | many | ATSSPPGDRPLN
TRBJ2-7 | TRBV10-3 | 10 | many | AISTGRYEQY
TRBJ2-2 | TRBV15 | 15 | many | ATSRAKGQMDTGELF
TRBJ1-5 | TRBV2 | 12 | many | ASTQDYGKQPQH
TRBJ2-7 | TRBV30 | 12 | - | AWSVGAGSYEQY
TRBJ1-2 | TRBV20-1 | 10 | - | SAAGFGYGYT
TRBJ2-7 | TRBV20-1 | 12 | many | SAQSGTFVYEQY
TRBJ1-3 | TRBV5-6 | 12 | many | ASSLGGFGNTIY
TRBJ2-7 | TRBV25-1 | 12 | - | ASSESLGSYEQY
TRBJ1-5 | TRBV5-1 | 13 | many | ASSLGARGDQPQH
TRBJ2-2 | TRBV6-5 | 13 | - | ASSSDRARTGELF
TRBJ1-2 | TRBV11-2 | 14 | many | ASSLFGPYENSGYT
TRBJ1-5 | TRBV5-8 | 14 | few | ASSRPGQGVNQPQH
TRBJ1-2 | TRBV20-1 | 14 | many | SARGTGQGSRYGYT